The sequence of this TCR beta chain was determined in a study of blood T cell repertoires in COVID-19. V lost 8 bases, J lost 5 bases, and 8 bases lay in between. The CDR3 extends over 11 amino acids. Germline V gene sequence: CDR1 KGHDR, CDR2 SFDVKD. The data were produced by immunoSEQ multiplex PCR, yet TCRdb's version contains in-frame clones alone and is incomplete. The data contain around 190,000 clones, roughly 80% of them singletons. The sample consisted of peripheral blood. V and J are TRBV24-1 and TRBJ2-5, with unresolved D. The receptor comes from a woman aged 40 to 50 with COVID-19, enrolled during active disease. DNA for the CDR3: TGTGCCACCACGTCCGCGGAGACCCAGTACTTC. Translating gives CATTSAETQYF.